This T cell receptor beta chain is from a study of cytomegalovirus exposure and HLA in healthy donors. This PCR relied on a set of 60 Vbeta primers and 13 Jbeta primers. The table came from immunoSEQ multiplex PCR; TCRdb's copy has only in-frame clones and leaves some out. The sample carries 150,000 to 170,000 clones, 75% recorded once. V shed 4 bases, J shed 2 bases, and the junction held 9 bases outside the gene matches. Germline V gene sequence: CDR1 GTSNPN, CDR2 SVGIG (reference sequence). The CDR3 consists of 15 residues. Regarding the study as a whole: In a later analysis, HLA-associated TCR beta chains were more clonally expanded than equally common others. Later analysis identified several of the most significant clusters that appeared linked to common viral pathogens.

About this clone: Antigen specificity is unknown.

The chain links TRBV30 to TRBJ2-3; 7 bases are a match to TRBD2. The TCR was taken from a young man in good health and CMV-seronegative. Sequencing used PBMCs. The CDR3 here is CAWTGSGTLTDTQYF. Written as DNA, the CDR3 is TGTGCCTGGACTGGAAGCGGGACTCTCACAGATACGCAGTATTTT. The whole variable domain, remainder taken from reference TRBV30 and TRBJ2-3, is SQTIHQWPATLVQPVGSPLSLECTVEGTSNPNLYWYRQAAGRGLQLLFYSVGIGQISSEVPQNLSASRPQDRQFILSSKKLLLSDSGFYLCAWTGSGTLTDTQYFGPGTRLTVL.